The 19 T cell receptor beta chains below come from one sample, sequenced in a study of CD8+ T cells in alopecia areata. The sequencing template was cDNA reverse transcribed from extracted RNA. Repertoires were generated with immunoSEQ multiplex PCR, while TCRdb's copy carries only in-frame clones and drops some. Among over 150,000 clones listed, more than 45% were seen once. Specified treatment: oral pan-JAK inhibitor, 5-10 mg twice daily. The sample was CD4+ T cells sorted from blood, taken at week 24, from a patient treated with tofacitinib. Receptor source: a human donor with alopecia areata.

The chain employs TRBV7-2 and TRBJ2-2, with TRBD1 matching 8 bases. This CDR3 has 17 amino acids. Germline V gene sequence: CDR1 SGHTA, CDR2 FQGNSA. Trimming at V came to 3 bases and at J to 3 bases, leaving 9 bases not matched to a gene. The CDR3 DNA reads as TGTGCCAGCAGCTTGAGGGCAGGGGGCGGGGACACCGGGGAGCTGTTTTTT. As protein: CASSLRAGGGDTGELFF.

This rearrangement joins TRBV30 to TRBJ2-1; D not resolved. The length of the CDR3 is 10 residues. V was trimmed by 3 bases and J by 8 bases, leaving 5 bases between them. The germline gives CDR1 GTSNPN, CDR2 SVGIG (reference sequence). The CDR3 nucleotides are TGTGCCTGGAGCGACTATGAGCAGTTCTTC. It codes for CAWSDYEQFF.

This chain connects TRBV7-3 to TRBJ2-2; D may be TRBD1 or TRBD2 (5 bases each). V lost 5 bases and J lost 3, with 16 bases in between. Per the germline V gene, CDR1 is SGHTA and CDR2 is FQGTGA. The CDR3 totals 16 residues. CDR3 loop: CASSPTTVGDTGELFF. CDR3 DNA: TGTGCCAGCAGCCCGACGACAGTGGGGGACACCGGGGAGCTGTTTTTT.

This chain links TRBV30 with TRBJ2-1; D is ambiguous. V dropped 0 bases and J dropped 3 bases, with 9 bases sitting between them. CDR1 and CDR2 from the germline V gene are GTSNPN and SVGIG (reference sequence). The CDR3 consists of 14 residues. CDR3 region: CAWSVRINYNEQFF. CDR3 sequence (DNA): TGTGCCTGGAGTGTTAGGATTAACTACAATGAGCAGTTCTTC. The whole variable domain, filled in from reference TRBV30 and TRBJ2-1, reads SQTIHQWPATLVQPVGSPLSLECTVEGTSNPNLYWYRQAAGRGLQLLFYSVGIGQISSEVPQNLSASRPQDRQFILSSKKLLLSDSGFYLCAWSVRINYNEQFFGPGTRLTVL.

The chain is built from TRBV29-1 and TRBJ1-1; a weak D match, TRBD1 (5 bases). V was pared by 6 bases and J by 5 bases, with 10 bases between. Germline V lookup: CDR1 SQVTM, CDR2 ANQGSEA. This CDR3 region has 11 residues. Written as DNA, the CDR3 is TGCAGCGTGAGGGGAGGAACTGAAGCTTTCTTT. It yields the protein CSVRGGTEAFF.

V gene TRBV10-3 combines with J gene TRBJ1-5; unclear D gene. V lost 0 bases and J lost 1, with 7 bases in between. The germline CDR1 and CDR2 sequences are ENHRY and SYGVKD. The CDR3 consists of 15 residues. The CDR3 DNA reads TGTGCCATCAGTGAGTCGCGAGGGAGCAATCAGCCCCAGCATTTT. Protein product: CAISESRGSNQPQHF.

The rearrangement joins TRBV5-1 to TRBJ2-7, with a tentative D call TRBD1 (5 bases). Trimming cost V 5 bases and J 5 bases, with 26 bases left between them. CDR3 length equals 17 residues. Germline V gene sequence: CDR1 SGHRS, CDR2 YFSETQ. CDR3 sequence: CASRASGSGNLLNEQYF. The CDR3 coding sequence is TGCGCCAGCAGGGCCTCAGGGTCTGGCAACCTTTTGAACGAGCAGTACTTC.

This rearrangement joins TRBV29-1 to TRBJ2-7, with 9 bases lining up with TRBD1. CDR3 length: 15 amino acids. Per germline, CDR1 SQVTM and CDR2 ANQGSEA. V shed 6 bases and J 3 bases; nucleotides not matched to a gene: 12. CDR3 amino acids: CSVTSGTGRIYEQYF. The CDR3 bases are TGCAGCGTGACTTCCGGGACAGGGAGAATCTACGAGCAGTACTTC.

This clone was seen only a few times. The identical CDR3 is also encoded by other nucleotide sequences in the sample. The chain has TRBV30 and TRBJ2-5; 8 positions match TRBD1. V lost 1 base, J lost 5 bases, and 0 bases stayed unmatched. Germline V lookup: CDR1 GTSNPN, CDR2 SVGIG (reference sequence). The CDR3 consists of 12 residues. Written as DNA, the CDR3 is TGTGCCTGGAGTGCAGGGGGCGAGACCCAGTACTTC. Translation: CAWSAGGETQYF.

The chain recombines TRBV9 with TRBJ2-7, with 8 bases matching TRBD1. CDR1 SGDLS and CDR2 YYNGEE come from the germline V gene. V shed 3 bases and J 2 bases; nucleotides not matched to a gene: 13. This CDR3 is built from 17 residues. CDR3 nucleotide sequence: TGTGCCAGCAGCGACAGGAAAAACATGACAGGGGCCTACGAGCAGTACTTC. Protein: CASSDRKNMTGAYEQYF.

This clone was detected a few times. This chain connects TRBV4-1 to TRBJ2-7; no definite D call. From germline, CDR1 is MGHRA and CDR2 YSYEKL. The CDR3 runs to 14 residues. Deletions cut 3 bases from V and 3 bases from J, with 12 bases between. The CDR3 loop reads CASSHSGRNYEQYF. The CDR3, as DNA: TGCGCCAGCAGCCATTCCGGACGGAACTACGAGCAGTACTTC.

In this sample, this clone turned up a few times. V and J are TRBV2 and TRBJ1-4, with 8 bases that match TRBD1. J lost 7 bases, V lost 3 bases, and 4 bases had no gene match. Germline assignment: CDR1 SNHLY and CDR2 FYNNEI. The CDR3 runs 14 residues. The CDR3 region has the DNA TGTGCCAGCAGTGAGGGCAGGGGGCGTGAAAAACTGTTTTTT. Its translation: CASSEGRGREKLFF.

The chain links TRBV30 to TRBJ2-1; 9 bases fit TRBD2. Losses at the gene ends were 0 bases for V and 10 bases for J; bases not matched to a gene: 13. The CDR3 spans 16 residues. Germline V lookup: CDR1 GTSNPN, CDR2 SVGIG (reference sequence). As DNA, the CDR3 is TGTGCCTGGAGTGTGGGGCTAGCGGGAACTCCAAAGGAGCAGTTCTTC. Translated: CAWSVGLAGTPKEQFF.

The genes are TRBV5-1 and TRBJ1-1; tentatively, D is TRBD1 (6 bases). Germline assignment: CDR1 SGHRS and CDR2 YFSETQ. V was trimmed by 4 bases and J by 3 bases, leaving 10 bases between them. This CDR3 is built from 13 residues. CDR3 amino acids: CASSNYRDTEAFF. The CDR3 nucleotides are TGCGCCAGCAGCAACTACAGGGACACTGAAGCTTTCTTT.

This sequence joins TRBV6-5 and TRBJ1-2; D is ambiguous. CDR1 is MNHEY, CDR2 SVGAGI, per germline. V dropped 6 bases and J dropped 7 bases, with 12 bases sitting between them. CDR3 size: 12 residues. CDR3 loop: CASSPTAGGYTF. The CDR3 coding sequence is TGTGCCAGCAGCCCCACCGCGGGTGGCTACACCTTC.

J is TRBJ2-2 and V is TRBV29-1; TRBD2 is a possible D gene (6 bases). Germline-derived CDR1 and CDR2 are SQVTM and ANQGSEA. CDR3 length equals 13 residues. V was pared by 7 bases and J by 4 bases, with 13 bases between. CDR3 sequence: CSGRDPSTGELFF. The CDR3 region has the DNA TGCAGCGGGAGGGACCCATCCACCGGGGAGCTGTTTTTT.

The chain is built from TRBV7-2 and TRBJ2-5, with 7 bases identical to TRBD1. The germline gives CDR1 SGHTA, CDR2 FQGNSA. The CDR3 is 17 residues long. J was trimmed by 1 base and V by 4 bases; bases with no gene match: 12. CDR3 coding DNA: TGTGCCAGCAGCTCTCCGGATATAACAGGGGCCCAAGAGACCCAGTACTTC. It encodes CASSSPDITGAQETQYF.

The chain uses TRBV20-1 and TRBJ2-3, with D maybe TRBD2 (5 bases). The CDR3 has 11 amino acids. Per germline, CDR1 DFQATT and CDR2 SNEGSKA (reference sequence). V dropped 6 bases and J dropped 3 bases, with 7 bases sitting between them. The CDR3 sequence: CSAGGTDTQYF. The CDR3 nucleotides are TGCAGTGCCGGCGGGACAGATACGCAGTATTTT.

V usage is TRBV4-2 and J usage is TRBJ2-7, with D perhaps given as TRBD1 or TRBD2 (6 bases each). V lost 0 bases, J lost 0 bases, and 12 bases lay in between. In germline, CDR1 is LGHNA, CDR2 YNFKEQ. This CDR3 is 16 amino acids long. CDR3: CASSQESGGLSYEQYF. In DNA, the CDR3 is TGTGCCAGCAGCCAAGAGTCCGGGGGCCTCTCCTACGAGCAGTACTTC.